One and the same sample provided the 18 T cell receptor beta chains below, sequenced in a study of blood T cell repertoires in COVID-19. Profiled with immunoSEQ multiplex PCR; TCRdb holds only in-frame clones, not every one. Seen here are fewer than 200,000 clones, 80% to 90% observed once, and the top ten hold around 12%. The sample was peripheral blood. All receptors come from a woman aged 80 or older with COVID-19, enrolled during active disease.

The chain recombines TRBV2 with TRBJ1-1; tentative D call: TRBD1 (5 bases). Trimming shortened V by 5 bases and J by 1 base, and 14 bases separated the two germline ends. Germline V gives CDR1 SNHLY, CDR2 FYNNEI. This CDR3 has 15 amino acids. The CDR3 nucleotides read TGTGCCAGCAGTCCCACAGTAGGGGAGAACACTGAAGCTTTCTTT. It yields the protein CASSPTVGENTEAFF. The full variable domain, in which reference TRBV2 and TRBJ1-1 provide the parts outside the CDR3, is EPEVTQTPSHQVTQMGQEVILRCVPISNHLYFYWYRQILGQKVEFLVSFYNNEISEKSEIFDDQFSVERPDGSNFTLKIRSTKLEDSAMYFCASSPTVGENTEAFFGQGTRLTVV.

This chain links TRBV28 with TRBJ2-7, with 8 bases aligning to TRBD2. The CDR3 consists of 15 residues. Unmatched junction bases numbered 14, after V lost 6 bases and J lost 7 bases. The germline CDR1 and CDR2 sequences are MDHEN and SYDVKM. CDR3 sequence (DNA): TGTGCCAGCAGACCCCCTAACGGGAGGGCCGGTGAGCAGTACTTC. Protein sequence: CASRPPNGRAGEQYF.

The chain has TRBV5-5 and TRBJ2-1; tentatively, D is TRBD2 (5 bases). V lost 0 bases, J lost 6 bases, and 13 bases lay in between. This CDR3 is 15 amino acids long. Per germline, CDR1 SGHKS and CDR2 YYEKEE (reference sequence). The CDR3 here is CASSLESSPRNEQFF. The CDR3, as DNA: TGTGCCAGCAGCTTGGAGTCTAGCCCCCGCAATGAGCAGTTCTTC.

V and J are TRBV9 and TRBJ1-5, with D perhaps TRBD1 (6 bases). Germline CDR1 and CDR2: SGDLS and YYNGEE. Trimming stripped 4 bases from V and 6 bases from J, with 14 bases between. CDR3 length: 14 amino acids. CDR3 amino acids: CASSKQGRGQPQHF. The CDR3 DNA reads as TGTGCCAGCAGCAAACAGGGACGAGGTCAGCCCCAGCATTTT.

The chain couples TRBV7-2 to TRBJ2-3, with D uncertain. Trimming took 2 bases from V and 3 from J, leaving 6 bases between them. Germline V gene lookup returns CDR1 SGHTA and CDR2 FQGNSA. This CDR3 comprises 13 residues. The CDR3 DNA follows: TGTGCCAGCAGCTTACCCGAGACAGATACGCAGTATTTT. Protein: CASSLPETDTQYF.

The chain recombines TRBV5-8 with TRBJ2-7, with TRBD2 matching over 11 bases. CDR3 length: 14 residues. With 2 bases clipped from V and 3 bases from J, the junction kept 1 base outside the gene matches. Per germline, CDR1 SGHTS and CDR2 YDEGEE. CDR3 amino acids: CASSLTSGSYEQYF. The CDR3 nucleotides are TGTGCCAGCAGCTTAACTAGCGGGAGCTACGAGCAGTACTTC.

CDR3 residues: CASSNYLSNQPQHF. CDR3 nucleotides: TGTGCCAGCAGCAACTACCTTAGCAATCAGCCCCAGCATTTT. V is TRBV21-1 and J is TRBJ1-5. TRBV21-1 constitutes a pseudogene. This CDR3 spans 14 amino acids.

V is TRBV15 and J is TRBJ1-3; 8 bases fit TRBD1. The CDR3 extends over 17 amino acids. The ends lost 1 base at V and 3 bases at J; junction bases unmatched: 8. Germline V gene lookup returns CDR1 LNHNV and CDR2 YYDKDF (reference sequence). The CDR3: CATSRGGQVYSGNTIYF. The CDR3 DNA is TGTGCCACCAGCAGAGGGGGACAGGTATATAGTGGAAACACCATATATTTT.

The chain's CDR3 is CASSELGGLAGEEQYF. The CDR3 DNA sequence: TGTGCCAGCAGTGAACTCGGAGGGCTAGCGGGAGAGGAGCAGTACTTC. The chain recombines TRBV6-1 with TRBJ2-7; TRBD2 matches at 10 bases. The length of the CDR3 is 16 residues. V was clipped by 2 bases and J by 7 bases; unmatched bases: 11. Looked up from germline, CDR1 is MNHNS and CDR2 is SASEGT.

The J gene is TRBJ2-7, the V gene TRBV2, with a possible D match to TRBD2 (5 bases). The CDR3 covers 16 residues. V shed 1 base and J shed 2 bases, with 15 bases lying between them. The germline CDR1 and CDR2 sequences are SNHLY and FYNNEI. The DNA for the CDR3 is TGTGCCAGCAGTGAAGAATTGCGGACGGGGACCTACGAGCAGTACTTC. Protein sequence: CASSEELRTGTYEQYF.

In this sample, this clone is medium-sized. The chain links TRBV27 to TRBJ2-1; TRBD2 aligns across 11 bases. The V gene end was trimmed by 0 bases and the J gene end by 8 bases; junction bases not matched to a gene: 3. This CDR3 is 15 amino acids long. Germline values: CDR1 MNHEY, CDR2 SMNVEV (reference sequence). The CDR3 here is CASSLSLAGADEQFF. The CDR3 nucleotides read TGTGCCAGCAGTTTATCACTAGCGGGAGCTGATGAGCAGTTCTTC.

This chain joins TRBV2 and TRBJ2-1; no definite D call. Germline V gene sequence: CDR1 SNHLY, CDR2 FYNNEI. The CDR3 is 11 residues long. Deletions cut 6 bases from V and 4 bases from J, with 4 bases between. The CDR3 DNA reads TGTGCCAGCAGCAAATACAATGAGCAGTTCTTC. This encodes CASSKYNEQFF. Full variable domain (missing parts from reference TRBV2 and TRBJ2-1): EPEVTQTPSHQVTQMGQEVILRCVPISNHLYFYWYRQILGQKVEFLVSFYNNEISEKSEIFDDQFSVERPDGSNFTLKIRSTKLEDSAMYFCASSKYNEQFFGPGTRLTVL.

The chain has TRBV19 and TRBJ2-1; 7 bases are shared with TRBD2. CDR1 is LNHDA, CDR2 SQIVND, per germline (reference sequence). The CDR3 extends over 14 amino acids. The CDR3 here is CASSRLAEGNEQFF. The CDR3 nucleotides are TGTGCTTCTAGTCGGCTAGCGGAAGGCAATGAGCAGTTCTTC.

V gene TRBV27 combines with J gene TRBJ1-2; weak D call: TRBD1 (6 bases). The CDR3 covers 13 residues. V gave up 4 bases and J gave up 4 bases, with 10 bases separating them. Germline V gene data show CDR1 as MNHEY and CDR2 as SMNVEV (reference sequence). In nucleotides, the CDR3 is TGTGCCAGCAGTTCCACAGGGTCCTATGGCTACACCTTC. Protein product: CASSSTGSYGYTF.

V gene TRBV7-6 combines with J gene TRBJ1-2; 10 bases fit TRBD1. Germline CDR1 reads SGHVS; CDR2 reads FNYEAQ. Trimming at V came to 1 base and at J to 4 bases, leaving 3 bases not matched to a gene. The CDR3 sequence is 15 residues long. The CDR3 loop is CASSLDGTGVYGYTF. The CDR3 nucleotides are TGTGCCAGCAGCTTAGATGGGACAGGGGTCTATGGCTACACCTTC.

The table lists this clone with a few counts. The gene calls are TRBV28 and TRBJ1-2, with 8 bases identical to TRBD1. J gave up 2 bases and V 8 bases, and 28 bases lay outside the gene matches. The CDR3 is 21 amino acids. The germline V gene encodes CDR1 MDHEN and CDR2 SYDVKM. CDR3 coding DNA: TGTGCCAGCCAAACCAGCGTCATAGGACAGGGCGCAACACCCCGAAACTATGGCTACACCTTC. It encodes CASQTSVIGQGATPRNYGYTF.

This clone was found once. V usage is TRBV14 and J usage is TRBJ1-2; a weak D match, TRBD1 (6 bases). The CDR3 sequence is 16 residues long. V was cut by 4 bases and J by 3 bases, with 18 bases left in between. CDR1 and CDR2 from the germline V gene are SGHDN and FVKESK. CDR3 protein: CASSLRVGASDYGYTF. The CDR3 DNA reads TGTGCCAGCAGCCTCCGTGTGGGGGCCTCGGACTATGGCTACACCTTC.

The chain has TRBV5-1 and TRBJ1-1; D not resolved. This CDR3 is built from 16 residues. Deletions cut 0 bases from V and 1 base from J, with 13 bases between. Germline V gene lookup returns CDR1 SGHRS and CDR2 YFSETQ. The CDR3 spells CASSLAFGGGNTEAFF. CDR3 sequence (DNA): TGCGCCAGCAGCTTGGCCTTCGGCGGCGGGAACACTGAAGCTTTCTTT.